This T cell receptor (beta chain) was captured in a study of early T cells in non-severe SARS-CoV-2 infection. Study details: Unpaired chains resulted from sequencing bulk RNA of unsorted whole blood.

The V end was cut by 4 bases, the J end by 5 bases, with 15 bases between. The CDR3 runs to 15 residues. Germline V lookup: CDR1 SGHTA, CDR2 FQGNSA. Attached unique molecular identifiers marked individual cDNA molecules. Each CDR3 protein gets one entry after TCRdb re-called the 5' RACE reads with MiXCR. The top ten hold approximately 11% of the sample, which has 75,000 or so distinct CDR3 sequences, 14% seen once. General study points: The VDJdb matching leaned toward anti-spike CD8 responses and overlooked private and CD4 specificities.

This clonotype was recorded a few times. The target antigen is unknown. The receptor's source is an adult who was a healthcare worker with PCR-confirmed SARS-CoV-2 infection or an uninfected control (not recorded which). Sequencing input: whole blood. The chain couples TRBV7-2 to TRBJ2-1; D possibly matches TRBD1 or TRBD2 (6 bases each). The CDR3 region has the DNA TGTGCCAGCAGCTCGAATGGGGGCGGGGACAATGAGCAGTTCTTC. It translates to CASSSNGGGDNEQFF.